The 18 T cell receptor beta chains reported below all come from one sample, sequenced in a study of blood T cell repertoires in COVID-19. The protocol was immunoSEQ multiplex PCR, while the TCRdb copy is restricted to in-frame clones and leaves out a portion. In the table there are around 200,000 clones, roughly 80% of which are singletons. The source material was peripheral blood. The source is a woman over 75 with acute or convalescent COVID-19.

V gene TRBV9 combines with J gene TRBJ1-1; D unresolved. The V gene lost 4 bases and the J gene lost 7 bases, with 11 bases spanning the gap. CDR3 length equals 12 residues. Looked up from germline, CDR1 is SGDLS and CDR2 is YYNGEE. CDR3 bases: TGTGCCAGCAGCCCACTTCGGGGTGAAGCTTTCTTT. Protein sequence: CASSPLRGEAFF.

The gene calls are TRBV6-2 or TRBV6-3 and TRBJ1-1; 8 bases agree with TRBD1. The CDR3 is made up of 14 amino acids. Germline lookup yields CDR1 MNHEY and CDR2 SVGEGT. The ends lost 5 bases at V and 2 bases at J; junction bases unmatched: 4. CDR3 sequence: CASSEDRVNTEAFF. DNA of the CDR3: TGTGCCAGCAGTGAGGACAGGGTCAACACTGAAGCTTTCTTT.

This chain's CDR3 is CASSLSRVETQYF. Written as DNA, the CDR3 is TGTGCCAGCAGCTTAAGCAGGGTGGAGACCCAGTACTTC. The chain has TRBV13 and TRBJ2-5, with a possible D match to TRBD1 (5 bases). This CDR3 comprises 13 residues. V was trimmed by 2 bases and J by 5 bases, leaving 9 bases between them. In germline, CDR1 is PRHDT, CDR2 FYEKMQ (reference sequence).

The table lists this clone with a count of one. V gene TRBV19 combines with J gene TRBJ1-3; D not certain. CDR3 length: 14 amino acids. Germline V gives CDR1 LNHDA, CDR2 SQIVND (reference sequence). V lost 4 bases and J 0 bases, leaving 7 bases between the germline ends. Here the CDR3 reads CASSNRPSGNTIYF. In nucleotides, the CDR3 is TGTGCCAGTAGTAACAGACCCTCTGGAAACACCATATATTTT.

The chain couples TRBV7-3 to TRBJ2-7, with 9 nucleotides matching TRBD1. Germline CDR1 SGHTA, CDR2 FQGTGA. This CDR3 is built from 15 residues. J gave up 0 bases and V 5 bases, and 5 bases lay outside the gene matches. CDR3 loop: CASSHRDRDSYEQYF. CDR3 coding DNA: TGTGCCAGCAGCCATCGGGACAGGGACTCCTACGAGCAGTACTTC.

On this clone itself: At one boundary the junction diverges from the germline segment, which might be a read error. The chain employs TRBV7-7 and TRBJ2-5; TRBD2 aligns across 9 bases. The CDR3 runs 16 residues. Germline CDR1 is SSHAT and CDR2 is FNYEAQ (reference sequence). The CDR3 loop is CASSLGLAGLQETQYF. The DNA for the CDR3 is TGTGCTAGCAGCTTAGGTCTAGCGGGGCTTCAAGAGACCCAGTACTTC.

This clone was seen a few times. The V call is TRBV19, the J call TRBJ1-5; maybe TRBD1 (5 bases). Germline V gene lookup returns CDR1 LNHDA and CDR2 SQIVND (reference sequence). The germline V and J ends were trimmed by 9 bases and 9 bases, with 21 bases remaining between them. This CDR3 region has 14 residues. In DNA form, the CDR3 reads TGTGCCAGCTCTGTCGGGCCGGGGGGTTCGCCCCAGCATTTT. It is translated as CASSVGPGGSPQHF.

The chain's CDR3 is CASSVRDRSTDTQYF. As DNA, the CDR3 is TGTGCCAGCAGCGTCCGGGACAGAAGCACAGATACGCAGTATTTT. The J gene is TRBJ2-3, the V gene TRBV7-2; 7 nucleotides agree with TRBD1. Trimming cost V 5 bases and J 0 bases; bases outside gene matches: 5. The CDR3 spans 15 residues. Germline loops: CDR1 SGHTA, CDR2 FQGNSA.

The rearrangement uses TRBV30 and TRBJ2-1, with 10 bases that match TRBD1. There are 15 residues in the CDR3. From germline, CDR1 is GTSNPN and CDR2 SVGIG (reference sequence). Unmatched junction bases numbered 1, after V lost 1 base and J lost 1 base. The CDR3 region has the DNA TGTGCCTGGAGTGGGGGACAGGGGTCCTACAATGAGCAGTTCTTC. It codes for CAWSGGQGSYNEQFF.

The rearrangement links TRBV6-6 to TRBJ2-7, with a tentative D call TRBD1 (6 bases). Trimming took off 5 bases at V and 0 bases at J, with 14 bases between the two ends. Germline V gene lookup returns CDR1 MNHNY and CDR2 SVGAGI (reference sequence). The CDR3 sequence is 15 residues long. CDR3 sequence reads: CASSPSGVTSYEQYF. Written as DNA, the CDR3 is TGTGCCAGCAGTCCCTCAGGGGTAACCTCCTACGAGCAGTACTTC.

V is TRBV29-1 and J is TRBJ1-3; D unresolved. The CDR3 spans 12 residues. The V end lost 7 bases, the J end lost 1 base, and 8 bases lay between the germline ends. Per germline, CDR1 SQVTM and CDR2 ANQGSEA. CDR3 amino acids: CSGQTSGNTIYF. In nucleotides, the CDR3 is TGCAGCGGGCAGACATCTGGAAACACCATATATTTT.

The rearrangement joins TRBV4-1 to TRBJ2-7; TRBD2 agrees at 12 bases. V shed 4 bases and J 0 bases; nucleotides not matched to a gene: 4. The CDR3 totals 16 residues. Looked up from germline, CDR1 is MGHRA and CDR2 is YSYEKL. CDR3 nucleotide sequence: TGCGCCAGCAGCCGAGGACTAGCGGGGAGCTCCTACGAGCAGTACTTC. Translation gives CASSRGLAGSSYEQYF.

The chain couples TRBV11-2 to TRBJ2-3; 10 bases map to TRBD2. The CDR3 length is 18 residues. In germline, CDR1 is SGHAT, CDR2 FQNNGV. J gave up 7 bases and V 4 bases, and 17 bases lay outside the gene matches. Here the CDR3 reads CASSSLRKQAGGPNTQYF. CDR3 nucleotide sequence: TGTGCCAGCAGCTCTCTTCGGAAGCAAGCGGGGGGGCCAAATACGCAGTATTTT.

This chain joins TRBV4-1 and TRBJ2-7, with D perhaps matching TRBD2 (6 bases). Trimming pared 0 bases from V and 5 bases from J, leaving 8 bases between. Germline-derived CDR1 and CDR2 are MGHRA and YSYEKL. The CDR3 covers 13 residues. CDR3 nucleotides: TGCGCCAGCAGCCAAGAAGGCGGGGACGAGCAGTACTTC. Its protein is CASSQEGGDEQYF.

This chain joins TRBV19 and TRBJ1-6; D unresolved. The germline V and J ends were trimmed by 1 base and 7 bases, with 11 bases remaining between them. Germline CDR1 reads LNHDA; CDR2 reads SQIVND (reference sequence). This CDR3 is built from 15 residues. CDR3 nucleotide sequence: TGTGCCAGTAGTATAGGGTCAGGTGGAAATTCACCCCTCCACTTT. Protein sequence: CASSIGSGGNSPLHF.

V is TRBV5-5 and J is TRBJ1-1; a possible D gene is TRBD1 (6 bases). V was cut by 3 bases and J by 6 bases, with 18 bases left in between. Germline-derived CDR1 and CDR2 are SGHKS and YYEKEE (reference sequence). The CDR3 runs to 15 residues. CDR3 sequence reads: CASSSLQGYSPEAFF. As DNA, the CDR3 is TGTGCCAGCAGCTCCCTACAGGGTTACTCTCCTGAAGCTTTCTTT.

CDR3 amino acids: CASSYRPSDGYTF. CDR3 DNA: TGTGCCAGCAGTTACAGGCCGTCGGATGGCTACACCTTC. J is TRBJ1-2 and V is TRBV12-3 or TRBV12-4; the D gene is possibly TRBD1 (5 bases). There are 13 residues in the CDR3. V lost 4 bases and J lost 6, with 12 bases in between.

This clone was seen a few times. The chain combines TRBV11-3 with TRBJ2-3, with TRBD2 identical over 10 bases. The CDR3 covers 14 residues. After removal of 5 bases from V and 3 bases from J, the junction contained 2 bases not matched to a gene. Germline V gene sequence: CDR1 SGHNT, CDR2 YENEEA. In nucleotides, the CDR3 is TGTGCCAGCAGCCAGGGACTAGCGACAGATACGCAGTATTTT. Translating gives CASSQGLATDTQYF.